This section outlines one TCR beta chain sequence together with its context. Its binding antigen is unknown. Base qualities were left out, and no much larger clone turns up one base away. TCRbeta CDR3 regions were amplified from genomic DNA using the immunoSEQ Assay, a bias-controlled multiplex PCR. The paper's data handling went like this. Nucleated cell counts per sample were estimated from amplification of reference gene primers within the assay. Sequence reads were collapsed and filtered to measure the absolute abundance of every unique TCRbeta CDR3 rearrangement. For each sample, productive Simpson clonality was calculated as the square root of Simpson's diversity index across productive rearrangements. Sourced from immuneACCESS, this table was stored by TCRdb with only in-frame sequences that have V and J called. A share of the clones is absent; for the studies checked, an unresolved V gene accounts for under half, and the remainder has no known explanation. Clone size and the V and J calls come from that table; the DNA yielded D and trimming. The sample data list about 300,000 clones, and roughly 80% of these were observed just once. In total, the top ten clones hold about 1.6% of the sample.

One collaborating source in Seattle enrolled patients while the patients were actively infected and followed the patients over time throughout the course of disease. Whole blood was collected in K2EDTA tubes by collaborating institutions according to the institutions' own protocols. Collaborator samples were shipped for TCRbeta analysis as frozen whole blood, isolated PBMCs, or DNA extracted from either sample type. These data originate in a study of blood T cell repertoires in COVID-19 (dated by TCRdb to 2020 to 2022). With respect to the entire study: The collaborator samples originated in the United States, Italy and Spain and spanned the acute and convalescent phases of COVID-19. The repertoires were released in a freely available public database intended as a resource for research on the immune response to SARS-CoV-2. The prospective study material was composed of cDNA or gDNA derived from T cells, B-cell-depleted T cells, or PBMCs. Samples came from the ongoing ImmuneRACE study (first 160 participants) plus 1,254 subjects from 6 global collaborators. The sample metadata nearly always contained a de-identified subject ID, COVID-19 status, age in years and sex. The dataset comprised deeply sampled blood TCRbeta repertoires from subjects exposed to, actively infected with, or recovered from COVID-19. HLA class I and class II types, where available, came from metadata supplied by the sample provider rather than from assay-based typing. General study outcomes and caveats: How much clinical and demographic metadata was included differed by source and by participant, and the metadata was provided uncurated.

The CDR3, from cysteine to phenylalanine, totals 16 residues. The read is trimmed to its CDR3 DNA, 48 bases read in frame from base 1. Relative to germline, V is 4 bases shorter and J is 1 base shorter, with 19 bases between their ends. CDR1 and CDR2 were assigned from the germline V gene (reference sequence) as GTSNPN and SVGIG. The specimen was peripheral blood. The chain is assembled from TRBV30 and TRBJ1-1, with TRBD1 tentatively as D gene (5 bases match). This TCR derives from a human donor with COVID-19, enrolled during active disease. The donor label of this sample is uncertain. The CDR3 here reads CAWTPWGGNGNTEAFF. The DNA sequence is as follows: TGTGCCTGGACCCCTTGGGGGGGGAATGGGAACACTGAAGCTTTCTTT.